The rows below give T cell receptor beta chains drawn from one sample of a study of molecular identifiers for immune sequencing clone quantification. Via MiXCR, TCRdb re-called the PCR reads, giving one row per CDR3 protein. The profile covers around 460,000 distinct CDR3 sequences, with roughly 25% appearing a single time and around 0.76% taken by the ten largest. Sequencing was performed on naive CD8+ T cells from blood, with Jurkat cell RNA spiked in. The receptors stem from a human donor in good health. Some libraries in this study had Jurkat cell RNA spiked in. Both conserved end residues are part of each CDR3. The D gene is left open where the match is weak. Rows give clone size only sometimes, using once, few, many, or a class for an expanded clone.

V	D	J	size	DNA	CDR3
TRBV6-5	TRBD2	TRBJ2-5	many	TGTGCCAGCAGTTCTCTAGCGGGAAAAGAGACCCAGTACTTC	CASSSLAGKETQYF
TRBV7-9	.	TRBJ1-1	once	TGTGCCAGCTGCTTAGAATCGGGCAGGTTGAACACTGAAGCTTTCTTT	CASCLESGRLNTEAFF
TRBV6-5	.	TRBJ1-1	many	TGTGCCAGCAGTTACCAGGGGCCCCCCGGAGCTTTCTTT	CASSYQGPPGAFF
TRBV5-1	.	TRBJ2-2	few	TGCGCCAGCAGCCCGATACAGGGGACGGGGGCGAACACCGGGGAGCTGTTTTTT	CASSPIQGTGANTGELFF
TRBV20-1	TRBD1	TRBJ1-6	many	TGCAGTGCTAGAGATCTAGACAGGGGTCCCTATAATTCACCCCTCCACTTT	CSARDLDRGPYNSPLHF
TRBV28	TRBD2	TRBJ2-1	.	TGTGCCAGCGACCCTAGCGGGGGGCCATCCTACAATGAGCAGTTCTTC	CASDPSGGPSYNEQFF
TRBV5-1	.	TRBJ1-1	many	TGCGCCAGCAGCCCACCGGGGTACGACACTGAAGCTTTCTTT	CASSPPGYDTEAFF
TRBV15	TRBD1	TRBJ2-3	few	TGTGCCACCAGCAGAGTACTCTCAGGGGGCGGGGCAGATACGCAGTATTTT	CATSRVLSGGGADTQYF
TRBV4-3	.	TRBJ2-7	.	TGCGCCAGCAGCCAAGTAAGGCAGGCACAAGTCTACGAGCAGTACTTC	CASSQVRQAQVYEQYF
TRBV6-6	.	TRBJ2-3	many	TGTGCCAGCAGTTACTCGTCCGACAGTGCAGATACGCAGTATTTT	CASSYSSDSADTQYF
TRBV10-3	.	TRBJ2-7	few	TGTGCCATCAGTGATCTCGGCGGAGTAAGCGAGCAGTACTTC	CAISDLGGVSEQYF
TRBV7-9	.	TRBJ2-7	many	TGTGCCAGCAGCTTGGGGGACCCCAAGGAGCAGTACTTC	CASSLGDPKEQYF
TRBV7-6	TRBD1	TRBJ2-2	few	TGTGCCAGCAGCACCGGGACAGGGGGCTTTACCGGGGAGCTGTTTTTT	CASSTGTGGFTGELFF
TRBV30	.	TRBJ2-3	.	TGTGCCTGGAGTAAACCAGGGACAGATACGCAGTATTTT	CAWSKPGTDTQYF
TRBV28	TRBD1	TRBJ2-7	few	TGTGCCAGCAGTTTATCTCAGGGGGCATTTTACGAGCAGTACTTC	CASSLSQGAFYEQYF
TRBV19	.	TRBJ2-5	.	TGTGCCAGTAGAGACGGGGCCGGGCCCCGATCGGAGACCCAGTACTTC	CASRDGAGPRSETQYF
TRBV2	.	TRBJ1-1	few	TGTGCCAGCCGGATACCAAGGGAAATGAACACTGAAGCTTTCTTT	CASRIPREMNTEAFF
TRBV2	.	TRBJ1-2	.	TGTGCCAGCACCCCGACAGAAAACTATGGCTACACCTTC	CASTPTENYGYTF
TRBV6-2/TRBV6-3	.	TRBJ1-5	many	TGTGCCAGCAGTTACTCGGGGGAACGGCCCCAGCATTTT	CASSYSGERPQHF
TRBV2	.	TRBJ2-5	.	TGTGCCAGCAGTGAAGCGCTTCTGGGTTTTGAGACCCAGTACTTC	CASSEALLGFETQYF
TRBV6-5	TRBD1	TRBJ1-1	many	TGTGCCAGCAGCTCCCCCGGACAGGGCGGCGCTGAAGCTTTCTTC	CASSSPGQGGAEAFF
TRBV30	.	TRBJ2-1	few	TGTGCCTGGACCGGGGACAATGAGCAGTTCTTC	CAWTGDNEQFF
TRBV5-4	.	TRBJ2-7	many	TGTGCCAGCGGTTGGCCCAACGAGCAGTACTTC	CASGWPNEQYF
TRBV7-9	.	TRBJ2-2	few	TGTGCCAGCAGCTTGGCGGTCGGTACCGGGGAGCTGTTTTTT	CASSLAVGTGELFF